The rows below give T cell receptor beta chains drawn from one sample of a study of T cells in Graves' hyperthyroidism and ophthalmopathy. TCRdb reprocessed the multiplex PCR reads via MiXCR and lists one record per CDR3 protein. The repertoire holds more than 500,000 distinct CDR3 sequences, with approximately 49% as singletons. Sequencing was carried out using peripheral blood or thyroid tissue (not recorded which). These receptors were taken from an adult woman with Graves' disease, either hyperthyroidism or ophthalmopathy (not recorded which). CDR3s include the opening cysteine and the closing phenylalanine or tryptophan. The order of the fields is V gene, D gene, J gene, clone size, CDR3 protein, CDR3 DNA. The D gene is left open where the match is weak. Not all rows give a size; the values are once, few, many and, for expanded clones, a class.

v_call: TRBV9; d_call: TRBD1; j_call: TRBJ1-5; clone_size: many; cdr3_aa: CASSGQGYNQPQHF; cdr3_nt: TGTGCCAGCAGCGGACAGGGTTACAATCAGCCCCAGCATTTT
v_call: TRBV7-6; d_call: -; j_call: TRBJ2-2; clone_size: many; cdr3_aa: CASSLGWRTTLNVTGELFF; cdr3_nt: TGTGCCAGCAGCTTGGGTTGGAGGACGACCCTTAATGTTACCGGGGAGCTGTTTTTT
v_call: TRBV15; d_call: TRBD1; j_call: TRBJ1-2; clone_size: -; cdr3_aa: CATSAGTADHYTF; cdr3_nt: TGTGCCACCAGTGCGGGGACAGCGGATCACTACACCTTC
v_call: TRBV7-6; d_call: TRBD2; j_call: TRBJ2-5; clone_size: -; cdr3_aa: CASSVAGGTETQYF; cdr3_nt: TGTGCCAGCAGCGTAGCGGGAGGGACGGAGACCCAGTACTTC
v_call: TRBV29-1; d_call: TRBD1; j_call: TRBJ1-2; clone_size: few; cdr3_aa: CSVEGQGYYGYTF; cdr3_nt: TGCAGCGTTGAAGGACAGGGTTACTATGGCTACACCTTC
v_call: TRBV2; d_call: TRBD1; j_call: TRBJ1-2; clone_size: -; cdr3_aa: CASCPGGTVYGYTF; cdr3_nt: TGTGCCAGCTGCCCCGGCGGGACAGTCTATGGCTACACCTTC
v_call: TRBV7-2; d_call: -; j_call: TRBJ2-7; clone_size: -; cdr3_aa: CASSPLGFGGDYEQYF; cdr3_nt: TGTGCCAGCAGCCCACTAGGGTTTGGCGGAGACTACGAGCAGTACTTC
v_call: TRBV7-2; d_call: -; j_call: TRBJ1-1; clone_size: -; cdr3_aa: CASNRDTPGTEAFF; cdr3_nt: TGTGCCAGCAACCGGGACACCCCGGGGACTGAAGCTTTCTTT
v_call: TRBV6-6; d_call: TRBD2; j_call: TRBJ2-7; clone_size: many; cdr3_aa: CASSPSGSWEQYF; cdr3_nt: TGTGCCAGCAGTCCTAGCGGTTCGTGGGAGCAGTACTTC
v_call: TRBV7-9; d_call: -; j_call: TRBJ2-7; clone_size: -; cdr3_aa: CASQDRNSYEQYF; cdr3_nt: TGTGCCAGCCAGGACCGCAACTCCTACGAGCAGTACTTC
v_call: TRBV7-8; d_call: -; j_call: TRBJ2-7; clone_size: -; cdr3_aa: CASSLNGWEQYF; cdr3_nt: TGTGCCAGCAGCTTGAACGGGTGGGAGCAGTACTTC
v_call: TRBV5-1; d_call: TRBD2; j_call: TRBJ2-5; clone_size: many; cdr3_aa: CASSLSGSGGETQYF; cdr3_nt: TGCGCCAGCAGCCTCAGCGGGAGCGGAGGCGAGACCCAGTACTTC
v_call: TRBV27; d_call: -; j_call: TRBJ2-7; clone_size: many; cdr3_aa: CASSFWGNDEQYF; cdr3_nt: TGTGCCAGCAGTTTTTGGGGGAACGACGAGCAGTACTTC
v_call: TRBV29-1; d_call: -; j_call: TRBJ1-2; clone_size: once; cdr3_aa: CSVEGGRLSSYTF; cdr3_nt: TGCAGCGTTGAAGGGGGCAGGCTTTCGAGCTACACCTTC
v_call: TRBV4-3; d_call: TRBD1; j_call: TRBJ2-7; clone_size: -; cdr3_aa: CASSQGDRAGEQYF; cdr3_nt: TGCGCCAGCAGCCAAGGAGACAGGGCCGGCGAGCAGTACTTC
v_call: TRBV6-1; d_call: -; j_call: TRBJ1-1; clone_size: many; cdr3_aa: CASSVFRNTEAFF; cdr3_nt: TGTGCCAGCAGTGTGTTTCGGAACACTGAAGCTTTCTTT
v_call: TRBV30; d_call: -; j_call: TRBJ1-1; clone_size: -; cdr3_aa: CAWKGNRRTEAFF; cdr3_nt: TGTGCCTGGAAGGGTAACCGGAGGACTGAAGCTTTCTTT
v_call: TRBV29-1; d_call: -; j_call: TRBJ1-6; clone_size: many; cdr3_aa: CSVAEGSYNSPLHF; cdr3_nt: TGCAGCGTAGCTGAGGGCTCCTATAATTCACCCCTCCACTTT
v_call: TRBV27; d_call: -; j_call: TRBJ2-2; clone_size: -; cdr3_aa: CASSPGTRGNGELFF; cdr3_nt: TGTGCCAGCAGCCCGGGGACTCGAGGGAACGGGGAGCTGTTTTTT
v_call: TRBV4-2; d_call: -; j_call: TRBJ1-2; clone_size: many; cdr3_aa: CASSQAVGQTYGYTF; cdr3_nt: TGTGCCAGCAGCCAAGCCGTCGGTCAGACATATGGCTACACCTTC
v_call: TRBV29-1; d_call: -; j_call: TRBJ2-5; clone_size: -; cdr3_aa: CSLQGSREETQYF; cdr3_nt: TGCAGCTTGCAGGGATCTAGGGAAGAGACCCAGTACTTC
v_call: TRBV7-9; d_call: TRBD1; j_call: TRBJ1-1; clone_size: -; cdr3_aa: CASSQTGQKAFF; cdr3_nt: TGTGCCAGCAGCCAAACGGGACAGAAAGCTTTCTTT
v_call: TRBV25-1; d_call: TRBD1; j_call: TRBJ1-1; clone_size: many; cdr3_aa: CASSKGATFF; cdr3_nt: TGTGCCAGCAGTAAGGGGGCGACTTTCTTT
v_call: TRBV5-1; d_call: -; j_call: TRBJ1-1; clone_size: -; cdr3_aa: CASSLQSGSSTEAFF; cdr3_nt: TGCGCCAGCAGCTTGCAATCCGGCTCGAGCACTGAAGCTTTCTTT
v_call: TRBV3-1; d_call: -; j_call: TRBJ1-2; clone_size: few; cdr3_aa: CASSLAPGIDYGYTF; cdr3_nt: TGTGCCAGCAGCCTGGCCCCAGGGATAGACTATGGCTACACCTTC
v_call: TRBV29-1; d_call: TRBD2; j_call: TRBJ2-1; clone_size: few; cdr3_aa: CSGLAGSYNEQFF; cdr3_nt: TGCAGCGGCCTAGCGGGCTCCTACAATGAGCAGTTCTTC
v_call: TRBV12-3/TRBV12-4; d_call: -; j_call: TRBJ1-1; clone_size: -; cdr3_aa: CASKIGLGTEAFF; cdr3_nt: TGTGCCAGCAAAATAGGGTTAGGGACTGAAGCTTTCTTT
v_call: TRBV3-1; d_call: -; j_call: TRBJ1-1; clone_size: -; cdr3_aa: CASSPWTANTEAFF; cdr3_nt: TGTGCCAGCAGCCCGTGGACAGCTAACACTGAAGCTTTCTTT
v_call: TRBV20-1; d_call: TRBD2; j_call: TRBJ2-7; clone_size: many; cdr3_aa: CSFGLAEYEQYF; cdr3_nt: TGCAGTTTCGGACTAGCGGAATACGAGCAGTACTTC
v_call: TRBV7-9; d_call: -; j_call: TRBJ2-3; clone_size: few; cdr3_aa: CASSQSTDTQYF; cdr3_nt: TGTGCCAGCAGCCAAAGCACAGATACGCAGTATTTT
v_call: TRBV7-3; d_call: -; j_call: TRBJ2-2; clone_size: many; cdr3_aa: CASSLTDTGELFF; cdr3_nt: TGTGCCAGCAGCTTAACGGACACCGGGGAGCTGTTTTTT
v_call: TRBV28; d_call: TRBD1; j_call: TRBJ2-7; clone_size: -; cdr3_aa: CASTRLGDRGRYEQYF; cdr3_nt: TGTGCCAGCACCCGACTGGGGGACAGGGGGAGGTACGAGCAGTACTTC